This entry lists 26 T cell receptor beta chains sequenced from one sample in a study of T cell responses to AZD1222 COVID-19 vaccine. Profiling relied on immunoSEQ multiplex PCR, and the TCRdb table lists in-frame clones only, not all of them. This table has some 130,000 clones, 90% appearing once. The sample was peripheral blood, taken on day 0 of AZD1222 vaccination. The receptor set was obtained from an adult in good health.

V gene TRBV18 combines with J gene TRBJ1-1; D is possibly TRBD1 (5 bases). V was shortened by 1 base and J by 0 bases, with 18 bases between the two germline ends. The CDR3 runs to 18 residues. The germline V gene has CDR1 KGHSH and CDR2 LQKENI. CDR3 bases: TGTGCCAGCTCACCACTGGAGGTGCAGGGAAGGTTGAACACTGAAGCTTTCTTT. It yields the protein CASSPLEVQGRLNTEAFF.

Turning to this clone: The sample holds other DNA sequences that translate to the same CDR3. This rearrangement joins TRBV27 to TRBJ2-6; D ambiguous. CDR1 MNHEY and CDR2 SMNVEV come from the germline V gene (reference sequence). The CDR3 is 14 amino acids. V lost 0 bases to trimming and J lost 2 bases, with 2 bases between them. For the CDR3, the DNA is TGTGCCAGCAGTTTATCGACTGGGGCCAACGTCCTGACTTTC. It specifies CASSLSTGANVLTF.

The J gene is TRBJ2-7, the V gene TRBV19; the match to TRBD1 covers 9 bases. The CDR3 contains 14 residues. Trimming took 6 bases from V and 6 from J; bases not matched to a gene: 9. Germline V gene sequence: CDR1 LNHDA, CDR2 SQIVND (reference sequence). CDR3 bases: TGTGCCAGTAGGACCGGGACAGGGAGTCGCGAGCAGTACTTC. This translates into CASRTGTGSREQYF.

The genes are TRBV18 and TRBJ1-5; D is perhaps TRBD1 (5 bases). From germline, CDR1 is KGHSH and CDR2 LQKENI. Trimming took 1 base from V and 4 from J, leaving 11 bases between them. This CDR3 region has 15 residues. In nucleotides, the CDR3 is TGTGCCAGCTCACCACTGCCAGGGAGTAATCAGCCCCAGCATTTT. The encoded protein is CASSPLPGSNQPQHF.

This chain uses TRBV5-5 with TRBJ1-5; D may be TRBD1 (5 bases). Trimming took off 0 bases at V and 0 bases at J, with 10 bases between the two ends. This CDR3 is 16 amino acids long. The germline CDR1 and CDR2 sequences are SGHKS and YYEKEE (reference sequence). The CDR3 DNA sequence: TGTGCCAGCAGCTTGGCCTGGGGGTATAGCAATCAGCCCCAGCATTTT. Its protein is CASSLAWGYSNQPQHF.

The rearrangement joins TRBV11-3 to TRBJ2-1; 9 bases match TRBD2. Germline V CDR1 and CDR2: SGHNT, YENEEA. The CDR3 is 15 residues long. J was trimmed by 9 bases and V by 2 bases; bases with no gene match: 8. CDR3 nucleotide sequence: TGTGCCAGCAGCTTATCTAGCGGGATAAGCAGTGAGCAGTTCTTC. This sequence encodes CASSLSSGISSEQFF.

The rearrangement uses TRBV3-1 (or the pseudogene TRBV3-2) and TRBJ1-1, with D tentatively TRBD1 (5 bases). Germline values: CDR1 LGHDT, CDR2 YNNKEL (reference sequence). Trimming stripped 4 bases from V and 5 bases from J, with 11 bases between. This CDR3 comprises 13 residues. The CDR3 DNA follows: TGTGCCAGCAGCCCTAGGGGAAGAACTGAAGCTTTCTTT. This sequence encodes CASSPRGRTEAFF.

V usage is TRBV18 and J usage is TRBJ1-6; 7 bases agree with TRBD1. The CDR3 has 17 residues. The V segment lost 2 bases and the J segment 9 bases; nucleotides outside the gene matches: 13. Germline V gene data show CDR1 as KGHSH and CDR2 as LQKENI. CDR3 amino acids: CASSPAIMTGSSSPLHF. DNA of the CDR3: TGTGCCAGCTCACCAGCCATTATGACAGGGTCCTCTTCACCCCTCCACTTT.

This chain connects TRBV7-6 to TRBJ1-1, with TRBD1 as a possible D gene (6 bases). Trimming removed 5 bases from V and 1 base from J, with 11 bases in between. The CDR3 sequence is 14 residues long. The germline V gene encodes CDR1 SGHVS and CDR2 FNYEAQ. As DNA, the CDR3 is TGTGCCAGCAGCACGGGGGGACAGAACACTGAAGCTTTCTTT. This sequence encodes CASSTGGQNTEAFF.

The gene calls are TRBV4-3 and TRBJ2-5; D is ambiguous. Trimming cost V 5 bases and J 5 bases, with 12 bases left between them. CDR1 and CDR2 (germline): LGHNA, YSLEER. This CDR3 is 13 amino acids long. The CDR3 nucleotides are TGCGCCAGCAGCGGGTCCTATCTGGAGACCCAGTACTTC. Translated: CASSGSYLETQYF.

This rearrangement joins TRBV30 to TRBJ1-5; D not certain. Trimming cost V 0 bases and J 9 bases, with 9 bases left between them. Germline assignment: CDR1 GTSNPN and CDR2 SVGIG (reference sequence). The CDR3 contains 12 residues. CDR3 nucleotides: TGTGCCTGGAGTGTCCCGGGATCGCCCCAGCATTTT. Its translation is CAWSVPGSPQHF.

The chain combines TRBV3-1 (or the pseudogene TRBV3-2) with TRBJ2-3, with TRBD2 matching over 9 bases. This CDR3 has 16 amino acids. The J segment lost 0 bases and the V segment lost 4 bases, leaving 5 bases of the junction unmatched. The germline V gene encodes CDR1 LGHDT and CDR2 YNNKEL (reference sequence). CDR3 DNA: TGTGCCAGCAGCCCCCTAGCGGGGACTAGCACAGATACGCAGTATTTT. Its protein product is CASSPLAGTSTDTQYF.

As DNA, the CDR3 is TGTGCCAGTAGTATGCCAGGGACATCTGAAGCTTTCTTT. Its translation: CASSMPGTSEAFF. This chain joins TRBV19 and TRBJ1-1; possible D gene TRBD1, 6 bases. The CDR3 covers 13 residues. Germline CDR1 LNHDA, CDR2 SQIVND (reference sequence). V shed 3 bases and J shed 6 bases, with 11 bases lying between them.

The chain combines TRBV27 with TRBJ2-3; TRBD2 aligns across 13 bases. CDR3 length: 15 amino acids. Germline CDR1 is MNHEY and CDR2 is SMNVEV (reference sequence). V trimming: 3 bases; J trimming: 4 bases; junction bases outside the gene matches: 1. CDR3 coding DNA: TGTGCCAGCAGTTTTGGACTAGCGGGAGCAGATACGCAGTATTTT. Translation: CASSFGLAGADTQYF.

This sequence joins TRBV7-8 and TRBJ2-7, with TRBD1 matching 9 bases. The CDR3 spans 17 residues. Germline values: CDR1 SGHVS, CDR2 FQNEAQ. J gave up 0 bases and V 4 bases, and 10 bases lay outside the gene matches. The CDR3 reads CASSSRTGDSGSYEQYF. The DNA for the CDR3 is TGTGCCAGCAGCTCCAGGACAGGGGATTCGGGCTCCTACGAGCAGTACTTC.

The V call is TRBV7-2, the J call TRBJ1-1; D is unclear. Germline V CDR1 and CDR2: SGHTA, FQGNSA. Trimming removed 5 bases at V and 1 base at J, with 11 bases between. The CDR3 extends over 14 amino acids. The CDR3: CASSAGVGNTEAFF. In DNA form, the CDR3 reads TGTGCCAGCAGCGCGGGCGTAGGGAACACTGAAGCTTTCTTT.

This chain's CDR3 is CASSLRGEEVYNEQFF. Written as DNA, the CDR3 is TGTGCCAGCAGCTTACGCGGGGAAGAGGTCTACAATGAGCAGTTCTTC. The J gene is TRBJ2-1, the V gene TRBV7-6; weak D call: TRBD2 (6 bases). Looked up from germline, CDR1 is SGHVS and CDR2 is FNYEAQ. This CDR3 has 16 residues. V lost 2 bases to trimming and J lost 3 bases, with 14 bases between them. The variable domain in full, with the rest retrieved from reference TRBV7-6 and TRBJ2-1, is GAGVSQSPRYKVTKRGQDVALRCDPISGHVSLYWYRQALGQGPEFLTYFNYEAQQDKSGLPNDRFSAERPEGSISTLTIQRTEQRDSAMYRCASSLRGEEVYNEQFFGPGTRLTVL.

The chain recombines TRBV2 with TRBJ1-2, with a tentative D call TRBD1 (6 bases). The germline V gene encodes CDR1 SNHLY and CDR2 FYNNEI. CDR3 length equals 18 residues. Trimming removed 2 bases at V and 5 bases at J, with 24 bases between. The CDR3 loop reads CASSERTLDRLLWYGYTF. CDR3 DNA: TGTGCCAGCAGTGAAAGGACCCTCGACAGGCTCCTTTGGTATGGCTACACCTTC.

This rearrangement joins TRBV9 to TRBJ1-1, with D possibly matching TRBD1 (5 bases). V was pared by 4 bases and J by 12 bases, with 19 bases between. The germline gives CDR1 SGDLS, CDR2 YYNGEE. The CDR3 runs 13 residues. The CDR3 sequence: CASSPRVDRQSFF. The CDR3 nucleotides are TGTGCCAGCAGCCCGCGAGTCGATAGACAGTCTTTCTTT. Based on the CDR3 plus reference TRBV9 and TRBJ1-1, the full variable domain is DSGVTQTPKHLITATGQRVTLRCSPRSGDLSVYWYQQSLDQGLQFLIQYYNGEERAKGNILERFSAQQFPDLHSELNLSSLELGDSALYFCASSPRVDRQSFFGQGTRLTVV.

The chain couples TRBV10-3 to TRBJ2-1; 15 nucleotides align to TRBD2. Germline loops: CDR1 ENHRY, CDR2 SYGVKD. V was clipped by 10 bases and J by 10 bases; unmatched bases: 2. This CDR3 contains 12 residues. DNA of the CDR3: TGTGCCACCGGGACTAGCGGGAGGGAGCAGTTCTTC. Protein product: CATGTSGREQFF.

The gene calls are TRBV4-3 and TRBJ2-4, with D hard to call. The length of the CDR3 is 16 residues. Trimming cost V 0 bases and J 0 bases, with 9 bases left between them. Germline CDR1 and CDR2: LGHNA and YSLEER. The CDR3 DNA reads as TGCGCCAGCAGCCAAGATGCCACGGTAGCCAAAAACATTCAGTACTTC. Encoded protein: CASSQDATVAKNIQYF.

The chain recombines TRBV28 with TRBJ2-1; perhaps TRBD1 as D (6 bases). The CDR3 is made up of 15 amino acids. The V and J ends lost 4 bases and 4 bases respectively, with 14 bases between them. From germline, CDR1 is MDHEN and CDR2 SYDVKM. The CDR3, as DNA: TGTGCCAGCAGTTCATTCAAGGGGGAATACAATGAGCAGTTCTTC. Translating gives CASSSFKGEYNEQFF.

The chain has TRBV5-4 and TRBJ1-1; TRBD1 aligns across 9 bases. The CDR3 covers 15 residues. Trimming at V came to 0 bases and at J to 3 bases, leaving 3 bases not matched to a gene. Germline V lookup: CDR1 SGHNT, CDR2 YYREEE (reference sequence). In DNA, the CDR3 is TGTGCCAGCAGCTTGGGTGGGACAGGGTACACTGAAGCTTTCTTT. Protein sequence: CASSLGGTGYTEAFF.

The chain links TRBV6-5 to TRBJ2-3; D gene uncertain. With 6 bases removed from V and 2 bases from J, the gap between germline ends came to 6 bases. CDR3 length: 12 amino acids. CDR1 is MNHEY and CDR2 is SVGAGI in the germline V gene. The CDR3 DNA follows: TGTGCCAGCAGCCCCGTCACAGATACGCAGTATTTT. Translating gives CASSPVTDTQYF.

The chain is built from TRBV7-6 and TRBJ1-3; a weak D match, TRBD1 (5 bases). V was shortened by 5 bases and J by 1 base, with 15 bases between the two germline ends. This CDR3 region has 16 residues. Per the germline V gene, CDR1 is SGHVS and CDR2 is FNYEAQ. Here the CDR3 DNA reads TGTGCCAGCAGCCCACGACAGCGCGGGTCTGGAAACACCATATATTTT. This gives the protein CASSPRQRGSGNTIYF.

The CDR3 region has the DNA TGTGCCAGCAGCCGGCTGGACAGGGAGCAGTTCTTC. Protein: CASSRLDREQFF. This chain joins TRBV28 and TRBJ2-1; 7 bases match TRBD1. The CDR3 consists of 12 residues. The germline V gene has CDR1 MDHEN and CDR2 SYDVKM. Trimming at V came to 6 bases and at J to 10 bases, leaving 6 bases not matched to a gene.